The source of this T cell receptor (beta chain) is a study of CD4 T cells in relation to SARS-CoV-2 and coronaviruses. Repertoires were generated with immunoSEQ multiplex PCR, while TCRdb's copy carries only in-frame clones and drops some. The sample carries roughly 29,000 clones, over 60% recorded once. The CDR3 is 12 residues long. CDR1 LGHDT and CDR2 YNNKEL come from the germline V gene (reference sequence). V dropped 1 base and J dropped 6 bases, with 6 bases sitting between them. Turning to this clone: Its specificity is not known.

The unexposed donors gave CD4+ T cells in 2011-2018, prior to COVID-19. CD4+ T cells were isolated from the cells after about 11 days of culture. The sequencing input was CD4+ T cells from PBMCs, cultured in vitro. The receptor was derived from a human donor in good health. This chain connects TRBV3-1 (or the pseudogene TRBV3-2) to TRBJ1-2; D remains ambiguous. The CDR3 region is CASSQAEHGYTF. In DNA, the CDR3 is TGTGCCAGCAGCCAAGCGGAACATGGCTACACCTTC.